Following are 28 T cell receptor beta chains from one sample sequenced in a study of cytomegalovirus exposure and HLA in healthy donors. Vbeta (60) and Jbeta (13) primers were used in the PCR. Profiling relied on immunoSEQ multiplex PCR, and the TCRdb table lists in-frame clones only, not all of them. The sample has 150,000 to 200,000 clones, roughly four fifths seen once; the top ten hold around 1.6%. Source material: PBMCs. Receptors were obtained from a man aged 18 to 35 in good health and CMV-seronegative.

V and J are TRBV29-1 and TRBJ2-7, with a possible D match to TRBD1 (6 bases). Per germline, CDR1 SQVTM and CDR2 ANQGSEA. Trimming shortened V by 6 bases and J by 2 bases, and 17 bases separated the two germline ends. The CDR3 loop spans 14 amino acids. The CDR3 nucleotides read TGCAGCGTCTACAGGGAATTTGGGGCCTACGAGCAGTACTTC. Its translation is CSVYREFGAYEQYF.

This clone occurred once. The CDR3 DNA reads as TGTGCCAGCAGGACTGCCACTTACAATGAGCAGTTCTTC. It encodes CASRTATYNEQFF. The chain joins TRBV2 to TRBJ2-1; D is ambiguous. Germline V gene lookup returns CDR1 SNHLY and CDR2 FYNNEI. The CDR3 runs 13 residues. The germline V and J ends were trimmed by 6 bases and 4 bases, with 10 bases remaining between them.

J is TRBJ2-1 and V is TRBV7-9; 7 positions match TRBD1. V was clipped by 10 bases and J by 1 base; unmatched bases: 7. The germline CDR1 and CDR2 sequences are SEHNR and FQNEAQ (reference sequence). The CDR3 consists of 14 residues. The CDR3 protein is CAKPGQISYNEQFF. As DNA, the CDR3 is TGTGCCAAACCGGGACAGATTTCCTACAATGAGCAGTTCTTC.

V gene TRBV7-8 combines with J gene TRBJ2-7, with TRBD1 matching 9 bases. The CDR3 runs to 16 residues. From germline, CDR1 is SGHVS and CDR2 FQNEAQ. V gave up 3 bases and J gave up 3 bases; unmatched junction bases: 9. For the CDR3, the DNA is TGTGCCAGCAGCTTTGGGACAGGGCGACATTTCTACGAGCAGTACTTC. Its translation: CASSFGTGRHFYEQYF.

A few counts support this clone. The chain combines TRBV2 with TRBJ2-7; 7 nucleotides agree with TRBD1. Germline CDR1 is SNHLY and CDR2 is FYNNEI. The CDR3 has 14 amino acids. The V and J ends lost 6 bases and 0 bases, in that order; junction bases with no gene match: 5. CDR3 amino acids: CASRPWDSSYEQYF. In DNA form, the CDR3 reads TGTGCCAGCAGGCCTTGGGACAGCTCCTACGAGCAGTACTTC.

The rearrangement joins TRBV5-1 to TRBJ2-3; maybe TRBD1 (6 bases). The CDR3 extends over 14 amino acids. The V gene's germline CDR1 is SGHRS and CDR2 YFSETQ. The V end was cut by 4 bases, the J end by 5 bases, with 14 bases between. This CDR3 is CASSGGFSGDTQYF. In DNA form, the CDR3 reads TGCGCCAGCAGCGGGGGCTTTTCCGGAGATACGCAGTATTTT.

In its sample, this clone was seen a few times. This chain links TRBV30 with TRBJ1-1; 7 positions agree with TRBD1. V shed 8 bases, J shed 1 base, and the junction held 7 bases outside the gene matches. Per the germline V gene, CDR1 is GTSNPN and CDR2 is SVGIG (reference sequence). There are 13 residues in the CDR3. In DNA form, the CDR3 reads TGTGCCGGGATACAGGGGAGGAACACTGAAGCTTTCTTT. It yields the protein CAGIQGRNTEAFF.

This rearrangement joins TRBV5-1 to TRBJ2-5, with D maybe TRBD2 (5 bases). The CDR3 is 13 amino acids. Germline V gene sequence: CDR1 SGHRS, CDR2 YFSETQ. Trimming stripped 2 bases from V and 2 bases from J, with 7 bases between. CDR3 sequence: CASSFTRQETQYF. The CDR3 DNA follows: TGCGCCAGCAGCTTCACTAGACAAGAGACCCAGTACTTC.

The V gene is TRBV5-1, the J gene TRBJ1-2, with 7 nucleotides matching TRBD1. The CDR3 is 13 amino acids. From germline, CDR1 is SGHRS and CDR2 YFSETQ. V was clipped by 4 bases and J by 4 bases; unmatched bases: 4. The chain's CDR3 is CASSRDRSYGYTF. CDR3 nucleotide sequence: TGCGCCAGCAGCCGGGACAGAAGCTATGGCTACACCTTC.

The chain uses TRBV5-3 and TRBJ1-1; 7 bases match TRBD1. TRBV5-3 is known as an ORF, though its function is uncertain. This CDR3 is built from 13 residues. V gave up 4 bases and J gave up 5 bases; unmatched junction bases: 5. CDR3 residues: CARSPGGRTEAFF. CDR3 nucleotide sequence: TGTGCCAGAAGCCCAGGGGGTAGAACTGAAGCTTTCTTT.

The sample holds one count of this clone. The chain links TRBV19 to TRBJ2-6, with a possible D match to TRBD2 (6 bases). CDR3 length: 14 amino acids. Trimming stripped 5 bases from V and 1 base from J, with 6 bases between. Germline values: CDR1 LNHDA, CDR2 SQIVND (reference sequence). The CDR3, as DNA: TGTGCCAGTAGTGCGGGGTCTGGGGCCAACGTCCTGACTTTC. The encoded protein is CASSAGSGANVLTF.

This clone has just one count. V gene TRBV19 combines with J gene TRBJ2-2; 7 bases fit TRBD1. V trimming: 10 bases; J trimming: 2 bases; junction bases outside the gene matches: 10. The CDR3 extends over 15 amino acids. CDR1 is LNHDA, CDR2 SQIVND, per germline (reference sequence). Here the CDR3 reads CATAQGTVNTGELFF. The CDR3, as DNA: TGTGCCACCGCCCAAGGGACAGTCAACACCGGGGAGCTGTTTTTT.

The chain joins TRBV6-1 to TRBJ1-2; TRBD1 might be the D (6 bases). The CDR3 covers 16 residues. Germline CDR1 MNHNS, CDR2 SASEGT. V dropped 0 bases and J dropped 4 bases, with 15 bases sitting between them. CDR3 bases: TGTGCCAGCAGTGAAGCGGGCAGGGGCAGGTTCTATGGCTACACCTTC. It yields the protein CASSEAGRGRFYGYTF.

The CDR3 bases are TGTGCCAGTAGTATAAGGGGCGGGGGGATTAACACAGATACGCAGTATTTT. The encoded protein is CASSIRGGGINTDTQYF. The chain joins TRBV19 to TRBJ2-3; TRBD2 matches 8 bases. The CDR3 runs 17 residues. The V gene end was trimmed by 2 bases and the J gene end by 2 bases; junction bases not matched to a gene: 9. Germline V gene lookup returns CDR1 LNHDA and CDR2 SQIVND (reference sequence). The complete variable domain, with remaining parts taken from reference TRBV19 and TRBJ2-3, reads DGGITQSPKYLFRKEGQNVTLSCEQNLNHDAMYWYRQDPGQGLRLIYYSQIVNDFQKGDIAEGYSVSREKKESFPLTVTSAQKNPTAFYLCASSIRGGGINTDTQYFGPGTRLTVL.

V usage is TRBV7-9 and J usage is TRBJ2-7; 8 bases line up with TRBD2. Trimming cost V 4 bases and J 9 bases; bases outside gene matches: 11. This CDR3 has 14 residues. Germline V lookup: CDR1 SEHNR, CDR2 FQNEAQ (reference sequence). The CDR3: CASSYTSGLRGQYF. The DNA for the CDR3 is TGTGCCAGCAGCTATACTAGCGGACTACGAGGGCAGTACTTC.

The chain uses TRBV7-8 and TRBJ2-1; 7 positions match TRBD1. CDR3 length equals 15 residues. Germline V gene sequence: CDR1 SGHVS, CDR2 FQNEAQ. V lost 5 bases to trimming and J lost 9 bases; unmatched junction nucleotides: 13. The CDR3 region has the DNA TGTGCCAGCAGCGGCGACAGGGCCCAGCCTTTTGAGCAGTTCTTC. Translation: CASSGDRAQPFEQFF.

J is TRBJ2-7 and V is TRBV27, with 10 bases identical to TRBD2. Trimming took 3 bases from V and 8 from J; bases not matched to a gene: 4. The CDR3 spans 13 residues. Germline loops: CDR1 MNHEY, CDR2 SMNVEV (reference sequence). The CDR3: CASSFGAGGQQYF. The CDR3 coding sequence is TGTGCCAGCAGTTTTGGAGCGGGAGGGCAGCAGTACTTC.

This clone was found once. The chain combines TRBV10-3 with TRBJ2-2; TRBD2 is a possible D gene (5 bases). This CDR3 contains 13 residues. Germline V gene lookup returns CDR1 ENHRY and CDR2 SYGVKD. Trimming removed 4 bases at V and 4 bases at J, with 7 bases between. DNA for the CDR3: TGTGCCATCAGTGGTGAGGGCACCGGGGAGCTGTTTTTT. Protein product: CAISGEGTGELFF.

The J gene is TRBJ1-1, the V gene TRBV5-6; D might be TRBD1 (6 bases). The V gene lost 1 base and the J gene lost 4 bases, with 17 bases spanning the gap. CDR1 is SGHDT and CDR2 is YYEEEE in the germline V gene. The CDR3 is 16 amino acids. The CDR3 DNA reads TGTGCCAGCAGCTTGAGGGTTACAGGGCTGGGCACTGAAGCTTTCTTT. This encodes CASSLRVTGLGTEAFF.

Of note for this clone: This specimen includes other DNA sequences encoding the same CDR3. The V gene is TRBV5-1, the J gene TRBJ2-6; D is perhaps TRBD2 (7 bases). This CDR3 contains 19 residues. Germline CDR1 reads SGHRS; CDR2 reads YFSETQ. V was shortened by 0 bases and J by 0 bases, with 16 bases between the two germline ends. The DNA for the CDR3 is TGCGCCAGCAGCTTGGAGGGGGGGCTCTGGAACTCTGGGGCCAACGTCCTGACTTTC. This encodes CASSLEGGLWNSGANVLTF.

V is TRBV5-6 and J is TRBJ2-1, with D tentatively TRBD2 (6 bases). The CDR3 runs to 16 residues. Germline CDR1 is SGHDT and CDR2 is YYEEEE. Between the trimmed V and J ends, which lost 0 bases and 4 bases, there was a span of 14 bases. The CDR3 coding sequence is TGTGCCAGCAGCTTGGGAGGGCTAGCGACGTACAATGAGCAGTTCTTC. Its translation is CASSLGGLATYNEQFF.

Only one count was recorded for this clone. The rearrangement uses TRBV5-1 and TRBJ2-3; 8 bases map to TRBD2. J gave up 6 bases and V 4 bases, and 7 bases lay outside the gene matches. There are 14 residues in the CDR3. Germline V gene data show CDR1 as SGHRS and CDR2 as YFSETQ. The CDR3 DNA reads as TGCGCCAGCAGCCTTAGCGGGGCCGGGGATACGCAGTATTTT. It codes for CASSLSGAGDTQYF.

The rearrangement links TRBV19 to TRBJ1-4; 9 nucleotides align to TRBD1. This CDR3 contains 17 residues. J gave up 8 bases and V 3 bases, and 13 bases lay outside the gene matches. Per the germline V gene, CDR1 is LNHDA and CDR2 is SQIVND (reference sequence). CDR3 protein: CASSMPRVRDRVEKLFF. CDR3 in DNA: TGTGCCAGTAGTATGCCCAGGGTCCGGGACAGGGTGGAAAAACTGTTTTTT. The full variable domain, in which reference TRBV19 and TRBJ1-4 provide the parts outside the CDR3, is DGGITQSPKYLFRKEGQNVTLSCEQNLNHDAMYWYRQDPGQGLRLIYYSQIVNDFQKGDIAEGYSVSREKKESFPLTVTSAQKNPTAFYLCASSMPRVRDRVEKLFFGSGTQLSVL.

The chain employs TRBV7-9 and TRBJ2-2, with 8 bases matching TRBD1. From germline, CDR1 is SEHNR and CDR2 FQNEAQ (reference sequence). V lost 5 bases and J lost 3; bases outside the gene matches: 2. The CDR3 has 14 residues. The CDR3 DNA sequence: TGTGCCAGCAGCCAGGACAGGGACACCGGGGAGCTGTTTTTT. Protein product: CASSQDRDTGELFF.

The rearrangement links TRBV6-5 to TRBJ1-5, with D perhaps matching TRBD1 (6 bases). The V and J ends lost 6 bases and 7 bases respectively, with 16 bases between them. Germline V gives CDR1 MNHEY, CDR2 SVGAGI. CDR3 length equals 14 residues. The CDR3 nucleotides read TGTGCCAGCAGGGAACAGGGAGGGAGGCAGCCCCAGCATTTT. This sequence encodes CASREQGGRQPQHF.

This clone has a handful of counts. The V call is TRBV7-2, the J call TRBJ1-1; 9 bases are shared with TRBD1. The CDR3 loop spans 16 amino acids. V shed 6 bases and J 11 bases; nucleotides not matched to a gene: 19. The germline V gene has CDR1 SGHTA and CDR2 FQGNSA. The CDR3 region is CASRPPSGTGPPWAFF. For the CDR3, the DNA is TGTGCCAGCAGACCCCCTTCGGGGACAGGGCCTCCATGGGCTTTCTTT.

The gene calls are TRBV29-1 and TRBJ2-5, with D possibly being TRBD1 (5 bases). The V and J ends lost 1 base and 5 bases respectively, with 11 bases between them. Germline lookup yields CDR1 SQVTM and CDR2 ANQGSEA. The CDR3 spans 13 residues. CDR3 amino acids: CSVEVEAGETQYF. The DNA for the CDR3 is TGCAGCGTTGAAGTAGAGGCAGGGGAGACCCAGTACTTC.

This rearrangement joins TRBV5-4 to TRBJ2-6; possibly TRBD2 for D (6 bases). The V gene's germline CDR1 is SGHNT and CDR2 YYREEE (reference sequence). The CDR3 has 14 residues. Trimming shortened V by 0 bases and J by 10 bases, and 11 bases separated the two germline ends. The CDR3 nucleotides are TGTGCCAGCAGCTTGGCCGGGGGTTATAACGTCCTGACTTTC. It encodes CASSLAGGYNVLTF.